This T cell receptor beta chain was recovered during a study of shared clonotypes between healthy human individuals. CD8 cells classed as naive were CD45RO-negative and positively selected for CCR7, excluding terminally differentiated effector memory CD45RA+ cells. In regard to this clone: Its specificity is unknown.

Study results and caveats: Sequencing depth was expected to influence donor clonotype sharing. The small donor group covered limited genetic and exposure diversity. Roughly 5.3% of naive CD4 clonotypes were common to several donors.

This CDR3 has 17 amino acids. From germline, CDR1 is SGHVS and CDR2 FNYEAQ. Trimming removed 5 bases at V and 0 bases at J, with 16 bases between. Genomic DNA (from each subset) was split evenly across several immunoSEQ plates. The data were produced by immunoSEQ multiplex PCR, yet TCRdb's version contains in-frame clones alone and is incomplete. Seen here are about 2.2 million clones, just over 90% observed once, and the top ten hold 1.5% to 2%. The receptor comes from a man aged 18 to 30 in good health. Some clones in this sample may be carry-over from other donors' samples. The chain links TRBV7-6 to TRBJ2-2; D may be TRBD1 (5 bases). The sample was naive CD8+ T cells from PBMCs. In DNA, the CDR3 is TGTGCCAGCAGCCAAGATGCTGGACAACCGAACACCGGGGAGCTGTTTTTT. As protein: CASSQDAGQPNTGELFF.